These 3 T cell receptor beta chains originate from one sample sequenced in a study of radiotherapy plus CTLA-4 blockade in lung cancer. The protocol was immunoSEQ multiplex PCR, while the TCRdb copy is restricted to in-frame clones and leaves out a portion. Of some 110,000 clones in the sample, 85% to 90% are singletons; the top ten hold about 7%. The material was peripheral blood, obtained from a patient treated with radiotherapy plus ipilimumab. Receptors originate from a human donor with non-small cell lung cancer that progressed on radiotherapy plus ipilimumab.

CDR3 sequence (DNA): TGCGCCAGCAGCTTGGTTGCGGTCCCAGGTAATGAGCAGTTCTTC. This codes for CASSLVAVPGNEQFF. The rearrangement uses TRBV5-1 and TRBJ2-1; D not certain. V lost 0 bases and J lost 7, with 14 bases in between. Germline V CDR1 and CDR2: SGHRS, YFSETQ. CDR3 length equals 15 residues.

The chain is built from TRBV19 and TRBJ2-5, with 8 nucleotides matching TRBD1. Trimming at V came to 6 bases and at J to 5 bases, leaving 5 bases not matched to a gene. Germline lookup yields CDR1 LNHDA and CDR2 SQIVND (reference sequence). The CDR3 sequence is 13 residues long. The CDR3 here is CASSIRGLETQYF. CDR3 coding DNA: TGTGCCAGTAGCATCAGGGGGCTTGAGACCCAGTACTTC.

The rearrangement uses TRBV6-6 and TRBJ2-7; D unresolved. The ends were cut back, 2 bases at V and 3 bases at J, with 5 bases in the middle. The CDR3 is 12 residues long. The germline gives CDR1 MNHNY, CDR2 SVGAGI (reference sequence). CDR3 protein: CASSYPDYEQYF. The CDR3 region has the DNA TGTGCCAGCAGTTACCCGGACTACGAGCAGTACTTC.